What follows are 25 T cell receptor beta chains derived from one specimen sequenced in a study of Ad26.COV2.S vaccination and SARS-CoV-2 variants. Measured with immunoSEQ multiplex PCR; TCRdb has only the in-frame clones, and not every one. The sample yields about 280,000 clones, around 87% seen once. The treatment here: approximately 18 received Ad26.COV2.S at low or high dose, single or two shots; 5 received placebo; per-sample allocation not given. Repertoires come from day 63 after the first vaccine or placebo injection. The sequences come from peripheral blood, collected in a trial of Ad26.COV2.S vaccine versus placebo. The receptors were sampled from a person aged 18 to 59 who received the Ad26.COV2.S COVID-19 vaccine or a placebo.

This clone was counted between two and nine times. CDR3 amino acids: CASSSSGTPNTEAFF. CDR3 DNA: TGTGCCAGCAGTTCATCCGGGACCCCGAACACTGAAGCTTTCTTT. The V gene is TRBV6-6, the J gene TRBJ1-1, with D perhaps TRBD1 (5 bases). The CDR3 sequence is 15 residues long. Trimming removed 4 bases at V and 1 base at J, with 13 bases between. Germline-derived CDR1 and CDR2 are MNHNY and SVGAGI (reference sequence).

DNA of the CDR3: TGTGCCAGCAGCACCTTGGACAGGAACACCGGGGAGCTGTTTTTT. Translating it yields CASSTLDRNTGELFF. The V and J genes are TRBV5-4 and TRBJ2-2; D is possibly TRBD1 (6 bases). Trimming cost V 4 bases and J 1 base, with 11 bases left between them. Germline-derived CDR1 and CDR2 are SGHNT and YYREEE (reference sequence). The CDR3 runs to 15 residues.

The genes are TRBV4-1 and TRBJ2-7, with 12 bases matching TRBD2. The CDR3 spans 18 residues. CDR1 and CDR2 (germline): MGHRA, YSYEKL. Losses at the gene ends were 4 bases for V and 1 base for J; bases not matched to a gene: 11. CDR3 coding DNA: TGCGCCAGCAGCCCGCTTCCCTGGACTAGCGGGACATCCTACGAGCAGTACTTC. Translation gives CASSPLPWTSGTSYEQYF.

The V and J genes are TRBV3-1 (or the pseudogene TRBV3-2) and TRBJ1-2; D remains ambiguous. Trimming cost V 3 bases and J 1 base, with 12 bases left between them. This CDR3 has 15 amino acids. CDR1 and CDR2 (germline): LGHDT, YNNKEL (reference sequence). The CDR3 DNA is TGTGCCAGCAGCCACCCAAGGGCTGATAACTATGGCTACACCTTC. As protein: CASSHPRADNYGYTF.

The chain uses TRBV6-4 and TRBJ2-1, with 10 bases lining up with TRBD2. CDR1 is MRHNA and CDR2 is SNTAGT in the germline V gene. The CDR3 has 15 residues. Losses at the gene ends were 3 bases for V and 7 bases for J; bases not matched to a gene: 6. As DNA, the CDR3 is TGTGCCAGCAGTGAACAGCGGGGGGGCTCGAATGAGCAGTTCTTC. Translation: CASSEQRGGSNEQFF.

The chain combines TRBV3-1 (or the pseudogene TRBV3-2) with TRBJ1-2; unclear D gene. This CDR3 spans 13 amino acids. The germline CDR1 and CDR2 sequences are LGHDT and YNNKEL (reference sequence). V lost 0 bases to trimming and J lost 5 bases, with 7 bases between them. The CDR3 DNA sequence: TGTGCCAGCAGCCAAGATTGGATGTATGGCTACACCTTC. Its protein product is CASSQDWMYGYTF.

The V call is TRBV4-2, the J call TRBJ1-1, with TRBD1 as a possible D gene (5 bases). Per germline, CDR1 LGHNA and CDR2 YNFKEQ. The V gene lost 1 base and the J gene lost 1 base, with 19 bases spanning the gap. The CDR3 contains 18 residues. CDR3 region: CASSQAARAGEGNTEAFF. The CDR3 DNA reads TGTGCCAGCAGCCAAGCTGCCAGGGCAGGTGAGGGGAACACTGAAGCTTTCTTT.

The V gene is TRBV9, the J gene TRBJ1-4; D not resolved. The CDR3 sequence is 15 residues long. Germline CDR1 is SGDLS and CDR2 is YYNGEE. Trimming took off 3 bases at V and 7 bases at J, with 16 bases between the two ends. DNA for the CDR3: TGTGCCAGCAGCGCCGAGGGCGGGTTCATTGAAAAACTGTTTTTT. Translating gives CASSAEGGFIEKLFF.

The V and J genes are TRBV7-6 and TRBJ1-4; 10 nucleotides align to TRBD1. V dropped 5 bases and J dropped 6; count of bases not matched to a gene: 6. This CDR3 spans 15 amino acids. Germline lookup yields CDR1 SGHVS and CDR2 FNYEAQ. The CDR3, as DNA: TGTGCCAGCAGCGATCCCGGGACAGGGGATGAAAAACTGTTTTTT. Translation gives CASSDPGTGDEKLFF.

In DNA, the CDR3 is TGTGCCAGCAGCCTGGGGGGCAGGCCCCTAAATGAAAAACTGTTTTTT. It yields the protein CASSLGGRPLNEKLFF. The rearrangement uses TRBV5-6 and TRBJ1-4; TRBD1 might be the D (6 bases). Germline values: CDR1 SGHDT, CDR2 YYEEEE. V was shortened by 4 bases and J by 5 bases, with 18 bases between the two germline ends. This CDR3 region has 16 residues.

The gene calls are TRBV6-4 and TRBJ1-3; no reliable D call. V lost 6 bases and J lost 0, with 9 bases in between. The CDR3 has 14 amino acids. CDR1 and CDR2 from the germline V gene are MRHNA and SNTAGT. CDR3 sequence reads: CASRDRHSGNTIYF. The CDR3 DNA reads TGTGCCAGCAGGGACCGACACTCTGGAAACACCATATATTTT.

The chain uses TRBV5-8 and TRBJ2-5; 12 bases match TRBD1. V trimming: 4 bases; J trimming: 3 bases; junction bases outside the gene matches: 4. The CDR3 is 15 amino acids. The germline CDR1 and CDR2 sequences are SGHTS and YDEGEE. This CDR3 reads CASSPGTGGEETQYF. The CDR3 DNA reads TGTGCCAGCAGCCCTGGGACAGGGGGCGAAGAGACCCAGTACTTC.

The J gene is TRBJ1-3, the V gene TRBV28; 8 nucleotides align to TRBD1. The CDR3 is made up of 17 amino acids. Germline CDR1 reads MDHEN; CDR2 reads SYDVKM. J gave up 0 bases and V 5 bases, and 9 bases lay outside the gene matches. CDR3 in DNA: TGTGCCAGCAGTCCCTCCGGACAGGGTACCTCTGGAAACACCATATATTTT. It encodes CASSPSGQGTSGNTIYF.

DNA of the CDR3: TGCAGCGCTGTCCTCTCGGCGGGGGAAAACCACTTT. Residues: CSAVLSAGENHF. The gene calls are TRBV29-1 and TRBJ1-6; a weak D match, TRBD1 (5 bases). Germline V lookup: CDR1 SQVTM, CDR2 ANQGSEA. This CDR3 has 12 amino acids. The germline V and J ends were trimmed by 7 bases and 18 bases, with 22 bases remaining between them.

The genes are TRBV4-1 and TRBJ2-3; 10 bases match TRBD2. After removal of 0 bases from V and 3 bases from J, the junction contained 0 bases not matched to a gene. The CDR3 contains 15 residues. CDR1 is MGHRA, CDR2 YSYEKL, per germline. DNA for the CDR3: TGCGCCAGCAGCCAAGAAGCGGGGGGGACAGATACGCAGTATTTT. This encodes CASSQEAGGTDTQYF.

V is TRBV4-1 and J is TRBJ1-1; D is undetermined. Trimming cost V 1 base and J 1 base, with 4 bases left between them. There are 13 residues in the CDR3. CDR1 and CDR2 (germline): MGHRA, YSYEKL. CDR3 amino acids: CASSQATNTEAFF. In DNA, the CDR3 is TGCGCCAGCAGCCAAGCGACGAACACTGAAGCTTTCTTT.

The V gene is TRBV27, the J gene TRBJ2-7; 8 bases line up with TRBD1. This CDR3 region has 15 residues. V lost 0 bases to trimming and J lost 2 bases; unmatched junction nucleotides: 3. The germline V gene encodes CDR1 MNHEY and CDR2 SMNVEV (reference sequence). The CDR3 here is CASSLSPGGAYEQYF. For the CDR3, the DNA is TGTGCCAGCAGTTTATCGCCAGGGGGCGCCTACGAGCAGTACTTC.

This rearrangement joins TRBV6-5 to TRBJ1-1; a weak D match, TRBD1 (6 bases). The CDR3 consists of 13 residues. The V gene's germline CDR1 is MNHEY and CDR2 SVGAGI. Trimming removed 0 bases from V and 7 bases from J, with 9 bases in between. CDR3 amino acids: CASSYSKGGEAFF. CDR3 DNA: TGTGCCAGCAGTTACTCGAAAGGGGGTGAAGCTTTCTTT.

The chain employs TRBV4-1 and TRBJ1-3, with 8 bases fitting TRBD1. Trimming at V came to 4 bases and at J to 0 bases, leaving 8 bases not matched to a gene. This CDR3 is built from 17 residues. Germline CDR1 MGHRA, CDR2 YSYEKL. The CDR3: CASSRGQGASSGNTIYF. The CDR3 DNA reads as TGCGCCAGCAGCCGGGGTCAGGGGGCTTCCTCTGGAAACACCATATATTTT.

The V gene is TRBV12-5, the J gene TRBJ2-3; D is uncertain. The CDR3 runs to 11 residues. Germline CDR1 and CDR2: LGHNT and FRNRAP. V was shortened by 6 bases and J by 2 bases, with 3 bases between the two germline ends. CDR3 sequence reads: CASGVTDTQYF. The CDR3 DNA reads TGTGCTAGTGGCGTCACAGATACGCAGTATTTT.

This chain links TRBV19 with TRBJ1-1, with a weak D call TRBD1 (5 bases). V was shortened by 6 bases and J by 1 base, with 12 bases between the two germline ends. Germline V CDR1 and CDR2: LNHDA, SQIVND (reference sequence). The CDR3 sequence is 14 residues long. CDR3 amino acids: CASRGNRRNTEAFF. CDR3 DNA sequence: TGTGCCAGTAGGGGCAACAGGCGGAACACTGAAGCTTTCTTT.

CDR3 DNA: TGTGCCAGCAGCTTAAACTGGTACGGACAAGAGACCCAGTACTTC. It encodes CASSLNWYGQETQYF. The chain links TRBV5-5 to TRBJ2-5; no definite D call. The germline V gene encodes CDR1 SGHKS and CDR2 YYEKEE (reference sequence). The CDR3 sequence is 15 residues long. V was pared by 2 bases and J by 2 bases, with 13 bases between.

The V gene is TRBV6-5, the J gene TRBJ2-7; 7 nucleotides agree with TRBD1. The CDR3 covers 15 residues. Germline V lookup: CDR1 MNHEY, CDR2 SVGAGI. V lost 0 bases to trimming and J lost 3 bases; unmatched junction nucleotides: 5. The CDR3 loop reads CASSYSNSGGYEQYF. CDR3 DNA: TGTGCCAGCAGTTACTCGAACTCAGGGGGCTACGAGCAGTACTTC.

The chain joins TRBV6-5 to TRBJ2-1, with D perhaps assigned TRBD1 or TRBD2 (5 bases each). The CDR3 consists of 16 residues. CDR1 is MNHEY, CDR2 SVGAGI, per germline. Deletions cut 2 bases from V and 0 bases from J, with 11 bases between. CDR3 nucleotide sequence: TGTGCCAGCAGTTACGGGGGTGTTAGCTCCTACAATGAGCAGTTCTTC. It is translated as CASSYGGVSSYNEQFF.

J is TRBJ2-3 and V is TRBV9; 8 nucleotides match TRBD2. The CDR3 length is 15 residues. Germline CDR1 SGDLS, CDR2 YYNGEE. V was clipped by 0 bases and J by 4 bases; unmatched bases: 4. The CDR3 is CASSVAGGKPDTQYF. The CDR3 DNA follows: TGTGCCAGCAGCGTAGCGGGGGGGAAACCAGATACGCAGTATTTT.